These 30 T cell receptor beta chains were all obtained from the same sample, sequenced in a study of PD-1 blockade in classical Hodgkin lymphoma. Only in-frame clones appear in the TCRdb table, and some are missing; sequencing was by immunoSEQ multiplex PCR. The top ten clones hold more than 0.45% of a sample with about 25,000 clones, about 90% of them seen once. The time point was: newly diagnosed, previously untreated cHL patient sample. Investigators isolated CD4+ T cells from thawed PBMCs through magnetic negative selection. Sequenced: CD4+ T cells from blood. These TCRs come from a human donor with classical Hodgkin lymphoma.

The genes are TRBV5-6 and TRBJ2-2; 14 nucleotides line up with TRBD2. The junction had 6 bases not matched to a gene; V was cut back by 4 bases and J by 7 bases. The CDR3 loop spans 16 amino acids. CDR1 is SGHDT, CDR2 YYEEEE, per germline. The CDR3 loop reads CASSQTSGGAIGELFF. Written as DNA, the CDR3 is TGTGCCAGCAGCCAGACTAGCGGGGGGGCCATCGGGGAGCTGTTTTTT.

V usage is TRBV9 and J usage is TRBJ2-3, with D possibly matching TRBD2 (6 bases). Looked up from germline, CDR1 is SGDLS and CDR2 is YYNGEE. The CDR3 consists of 14 residues. V lost 6 bases to trimming and J lost 3 bases, with 14 bases between them. The CDR3 DNA reads as TGTGCCAGCACTTCTGGGGGGTCGACAGATACGCAGTATTTT. It codes for CASTSGGSTDTQYF.

The CDR3 sequence: CASSVVPDRVTDTQYF. For the CDR3, the DNA is TGTGCCAGCAGCGTTGTGCCGGACAGAGTCACAGATACGCAGTATTTT. The rearrangement links TRBV9 to TRBJ2-3, with a tentative D call TRBD1 (6 bases). The germline gives CDR1 SGDLS, CDR2 YYNGEE. Trimming removed 2 bases at V and 2 bases at J, with 15 bases between. There are 16 residues in the CDR3.

This rearrangement joins TRBV4-3 to TRBJ2-1, with a weak D call TRBD2 (6 bases). Germline CDR1 and CDR2: LGHNA and YSLEER. V lost 0 bases and J lost 3, with 12 bases in between. The CDR3 has 16 residues. CDR3 loop: CASSQEGGANYNEQFF. The DNA for the CDR3 is TGCGCCAGCAGCCAAGAAGGCGGGGCCAACTACAATGAGCAGTTCTTC.

V usage is TRBV7-2 and J usage is TRBJ2-1; TRBD2 matches at 9 bases. V lost 1 base to trimming and J lost 3 bases; unmatched junction nucleotides: 4. Germline loops: CDR1 SGHTA, CDR2 FQGNSA. The CDR3 extends over 16 amino acids. CDR3: CASSLGSGGIYNEQFF. The CDR3 DNA sequence: TGTGCCAGCAGCTTAGGTAGCGGGGGAATCTACAATGAGCAGTTCTTC.

The chain couples TRBV7-2 to TRBJ2-6; TRBD1 is a possible D gene (5 bases). Trimming left V 4 bases short and J 0 bases short, with 7 bases between. The germline V gene encodes CDR1 SGHTA and CDR2 FQGNSA. This CDR3 region has 15 residues. The CDR3 DNA is TGTGCCAGCAGCTCCGACAGCTCTGGGGCCAACGTCCTGACTTTC. Its protein product is CASSSDSSGANVLTF. The full variable domain, completed using reference TRBV7-2 and TRBJ2-6, is GAGVSQSPSNKVTEKGKDVELRCDPISGHTALYWYRQSLGQGLEFLIYFQGNSAPDKSGLPSDRFSAERTGGSVSTLTIQRTQQEDSAVYLCASSSDSSGANVLTFGAGSRLTVL.

V is TRBV7-2 and J is TRBJ2-7, with 11 bases matching TRBD2. V was clipped by 4 bases and J by 1 base; unmatched bases: 6. The CDR3 runs to 16 residues. In germline, CDR1 is SGHTA, CDR2 FQGNSA. For the CDR3, the DNA is TGTGCCAGCAGCTCCCGACTAGCGGGGAGATCCTACGAGCAGTACTTC. It specifies CASSSRLAGRSYEQYF.

The chain links TRBV7-6 to TRBJ1-2; 12 nucleotides line up with TRBD1. The CDR3 has 15 residues. Germline V gives CDR1 SGHVS, CDR2 FNYEAQ. With V trimmed by 6 bases and J by 6 bases, 8 bases remained unmatched. The CDR3 DNA reads as TGTGCCAGCAGGCCCGGGACAGGGGGCATCCATGGCTACACCTTC. This sequence encodes CASRPGTGGIHGYTF.

The rearrangement joins TRBV11-2 to TRBJ2-3; 10 bases are a match to TRBD2. The germline CDR1 and CDR2 sequences are SGHAT and FQNNGV. The CDR3 is 15 amino acids. V dropped 2 bases and J dropped 5; count of bases not matched to a gene: 4. CDR3 sequence (DNA): TGTGCCAGCAGCTTAAATAGCGGGGGGAGAGATACGCAGTATTTT. The encoded protein is CASSLNSGGRDTQYF. Drawing the rest from reference TRBV11-2 and TRBJ2-3, the complete variable domain is EAGVAQSPRYKIIEKRQSVAFWCNPISGHATLYWYQQILGQGPKLLIQFQNNGVVDDSQLPKDRFSAERLKGVDSTLKIQPAKLEDSAVYLCASSLNSGGRDTQYFGPGTRLTVL.

About this clone itself: A junction boundary mismatches the germline segment, possibly from a read error. This sequence joins TRBV5-3 and TRBJ1-3, with 7 nucleotides matching TRBD1. TRBV5-3 falls under the ORF class, with uncertain function. The CDR3 has 15 amino acids. The CDR3, as DNA: TGTGCCAGCAGCTTGACAGGGAGGAAAGGAAACACCATATATTTT. Translated, it gives CASSLTGRKGNTIYF.

V and J are TRBV7-6 and TRBJ2-1, with 11 nucleotides matching TRBD2. V lost 4 bases and J lost 8; bases outside the gene matches: 10. The CDR3 is made up of 16 amino acids. The V gene's germline CDR1 is SGHVS and CDR2 FNYEAQ. CDR3 bases: TGTGCCAGCAGCTCCCGTGTAGCGGGGGGGATCTATGAGCAGTTCTTC. This codes for CASSSRVAGGIYEQFF.

This rearrangement joins TRBV18 to TRBJ1-5; perhaps TRBD1 as D (6 bases). The CDR3 spans 16 residues. V dropped 2 bases and J dropped 4 bases, with 15 bases sitting between them. Germline V gene lookup returns CDR1 KGHSH and CDR2 LQKENI. The CDR3 DNA reads as TGTGCCAGCTCACCAGCCGGGACACTTCATAATCAGCCCCAGCATTTT. Its translation is CASSPAGTLHNQPQHF.

V gene TRBV5-1 combines with J gene TRBJ2-3; D possibly corresponds to TRBD1 (6 bases). The CDR3 totals 16 residues. Trimming stripped 1 base from V and 4 bases from J, with 16 bases between. Germline-derived CDR1 and CDR2 are SGHRS and YFSETQ. CDR3 nucleotide sequence: TGCGCCAGCAGCTTGCAGGGGACAAACGACCCAGATACGCAGTATTTT. The encoded protein is CASSLQGTNDPDTQYF.

The genes are TRBV7-9 and TRBJ2-3; TRBD2 agrees at 12 bases. The CDR3 consists of 15 residues. Germline loops: CDR1 SEHNR, CDR2 FQNEAQ (reference sequence). V lost 5 bases, J lost 5 bases, and 5 bases stayed unmatched. The CDR3 protein is CASSRTSGVVDTQYF. The CDR3 DNA follows: TGTGCCAGCAGCCGGACTAGCGGGGTTGTAGATACGCAGTATTTT. The full variable domain, rest sourced from reference TRBV7-9 and TRBJ2-3, is DTGVSQNPRHKITKRGQNVTFRCDPISEHNRLYWYRQTLGQGPEFLTYFQNEAQLEKSRLLSDRFSAERPKGSFSTLEIQRTEQGDSAMYLCASSRTSGVVDTQYFGPGTRLTVL.

This sequence joins TRBV29-1 and TRBJ1-3, with 11 bases aligning to TRBD1. V lost 6 bases, J lost 2 bases, and 3 bases stayed unmatched. CDR3 length equals 14 residues. Germline values: CDR1 SQVTM, CDR2 ANQGSEA. CDR3 amino acids: CSVGQGVPGNTIYF. As DNA, the CDR3 is TGCAGCGTGGGACAGGGGGTTCCTGGAAACACCATATATTTT.

CDR3 nucleotides: TGTGCCAGCAGCGTAGGGCAGGGGGAAAATGGCTACACCTTC. This codes for CASSVGQGENGYTF. The rearrangement uses TRBV9 and TRBJ1-2; 7 nucleotides match TRBD1. Germline CDR1 SGDLS, CDR2 YYNGEE. V dropped 0 bases and J dropped 6; count of bases not matched to a gene: 5. The CDR3 is 14 residues long.

This chain connects TRBV6-5 to TRBJ1-4; D remains ambiguous. CDR3 length: 15 amino acids. The germline V gene has CDR1 MNHEY and CDR2 SVGAGI. Between the trimmed V and J ends, which lost 6 bases and 0 bases, there was a span of 11 bases. In DNA, the CDR3 is TGTGCCAGCAGCCCCCCCGTTCCAACTAATGAAAAACTGTTTTTT. It is translated as CASSPPVPTNEKLFF.

V is TRBV20-1 and J is TRBJ2-3; no firm D call. Germline V gene sequence: CDR1 DFQATT, CDR2 SNEGSKA (reference sequence). CDR3 length: 11 residues. The V end lost 6 bases, the J end lost 5 bases, and 9 bases lay between the germline ends. CDR3: CSAIVVDTQYF. DNA of the CDR3: TGCAGTGCGATAGTAGTAGATACGCAGTATTTT.

The chain recombines TRBV7-9 with TRBJ2-7, with no clear D. Trimming took off 6 bases at V and 2 bases at J, with 5 bases between the two ends. CDR1 SEHNR and CDR2 FQNEAQ come from the germline V gene (reference sequence). The CDR3 is 11 residues long. CDR3 in DNA: TGTGCCAGCAGTCTTACCTACGAGCAGTACTTC. Translating it yields CASSLTYEQYF.

V and J are TRBV18 and TRBJ2-5; TRBD1 aligns across 9 bases. With the DNA end fitting TRBJ2-7 better, the J assignment may be wrong. The V gene's germline CDR1 is KGHSH and CDR2 LQKENI. The CDR3 totals 17 residues. The CDR3 coding sequence is TGTGCCAGCTCACCAGGCTTGTGGACAGGGGCCTCCTACGAGCAGTACTTC. It yields the protein CASSPGLWTGASYEQYF.

The chain joins TRBV19 to TRBJ2-7; D possibly corresponds to TRBD1 (6 bases). The CDR3 is 14 residues long. Germline CDR1 is LNHDA and CDR2 is SQIVND (reference sequence). Trimming stripped 4 bases from V and 3 bases from J, with 13 bases between. The CDR3 loop is CASSTSRGNYEQYF. The DNA of the CDR3 is TGTGCCAGTAGTACGTCCAGGGGTAACTACGAGCAGTACTTC.

The chain uses TRBV5-6 and TRBJ2-1, with D uncertain. The CDR3 is 16 amino acids. V was clipped by 1 base and J by 4 bases, with 15 bases between them. Germline loops: CDR1 SGHDT, CDR2 YYEEEE. CDR3 nucleotides: TGTGCCAGCAGCTTGATTCCCTCGGTACTATACAATGAGCAGTTCTTC. Encoded protein: CASSLIPSVLYNEQFF.

V and J are TRBV4-3 and TRBJ2-1, with unresolved D. Germline values: CDR1 LGHNA, CDR2 YSLEER. V lost 0 bases to trimming and J lost 9 bases, with 12 bases between them. The CDR3 is 14 amino acids. CDR3 bases: TGCGCCAGCAGCCAAGATTCAGGTATAGGTGAGCAGTTCTTC. It specifies CASSQDSGIGEQFF.

The chain joins TRBV5-6 to TRBJ1-4; D remains ambiguous. The germline V and J ends were trimmed by 0 bases and 7 bases, with 16 bases remaining between them. The V gene's germline CDR1 is SGHDT and CDR2 YYEEEE. The CDR3 extends over 16 amino acids. The CDR3 region is CASSLVGATLTEKLFF. The CDR3 region has the DNA TGTGCCAGCAGCTTGGTCGGTGCAACACTTACTGAAAAACTGTTTTTT.

The J gene is TRBJ2-7, the V gene TRBV27; a possible D gene is TRBD1 (6 bases). Germline V gives CDR1 MNHEY, CDR2 SMNVEV (reference sequence). The CDR3 length is 14 residues. With 3 bases removed from V and 0 bases from J, the gap between germline ends came to 9 bases. The CDR3 protein is CASSFGTYSYEQYF. In DNA, the CDR3 is TGTGCCAGCAGTTTTGGGACATACTCCTACGAGCAGTACTTC.

V and J are TRBV11-2 and TRBJ2-7; D is unresolved. This CDR3 spans 16 amino acids. The germline gives CDR1 SGHAT, CDR2 FQNNGV. V shed 4 bases and J shed 4 bases, with 20 bases lying between them. CDR3 amino acids: CASSWPLPAISYEQYF. CDR3 DNA: TGTGCCAGCAGCTGGCCACTGCCAGCAATATCATACGAGCAGTACTTC.

This clone was counted once. The chain recombines TRBV7-2 with TRBJ2-1, with D perhaps TRBD2 (6 bases). V shed 5 bases and J shed 6 bases, with 11 bases lying between them. Germline CDR1 is SGHTA and CDR2 is FQGNSA. CDR3 length: 13 amino acids. In DNA form, the CDR3 reads TGTGCCAGCAGCACCGGGACTCCCAATGAGCAGTTCTTC. Amino acid sequence: CASSTGTPNEQFF.

The chain combines TRBV25-1 with TRBJ2-2, with TRBD2 matching over 10 bases. V trimming: 5 bases; J trimming: 0 bases; junction bases outside the gene matches: 9. The CDR3 has 18 residues. Per germline, CDR1 MGHDK and CDR2 SYGVNS. CDR3 region: CASSSLPSGGANTGELFF. The CDR3 DNA reads as TGTGCCAGCAGTAGTCTCCCTAGCGGGGGAGCGAACACCGGGGAGCTGTTTTTT.

The chain has TRBV2 and TRBJ1-5; D unresolved. The CDR3 spans 15 residues. V dropped 2 bases and J dropped 3 bases, with 11 bases sitting between them. Germline values: CDR1 SNHLY, CDR2 FYNNEI. CDR3 residues: CASSERQRINQPQHF. CDR3 nucleotide sequence: TGTGCCAGCAGTGAAAGGCAAAGAATCAATCAGCCCCAGCATTTT. The variable domain in full, completed from reference TRBV2 and TRBJ1-5, reads EPEVTQTPSHQVTQMGQEVILRCVPISNHLYFYWYRQILGQKVEFLVSFYNNEISEKSEIFDDQFSVERPDGSNFTLKIRSTKLEDSAMYFCASSERQRINQPQHFGDGTRLSIL.

The chain joins TRBV15 to TRBJ2-7; D possibly matches TRBD1 or TRBD2 (5 bases each). The CDR3 covers 13 residues. Germline assignment: CDR1 LNHNV and CDR2 YYDKDF (reference sequence). The V gene lost 8 bases and the J gene lost 4 bases, with 15 bases spanning the gap. The CDR3 DNA reads as TGTGCCACCCGCGAGTGGGGGTTGTACGAGCAGTACTTC. It translates to CATREWGLYEQYF.